The rows below give T cell receptor beta chains drawn from one sample of a study of T cell repertoires in cytomegalovirus infection. TCRdb re-called the reads through MiXCR, storing one row per CDR3 protein. Of tens of thousands of distinct CDR3 sequences detected, 20% appear once; the ten largest clones hold approximately 61%. These receptors have no known antigen. Material: CD8+ T cells from cultured PBMCs, obtained from culture after CMV antigen stimulation. The receptors were sampled from a human donor in good health (CMV status not recorded). Some clones in this sample may be carry-over from other donors' samples. The CDR3 runs from the conserved cysteine through the conserved F or W. A D gene is named only where the DNA matches it firmly. Rows give clone size only sometimes, using once, few, many, or a class for an expanded clone.

d_gene	len	v_gene	j_gene	abundance	CDR3nt	CDR3aa
-	12	TRBV4-3	TRBJ2-2	few	TGCGCCAGCAGCCACGGTACCGGGGAGCTGTTTTTT	CASSHGTGELFF
-	15	TRBV12-3/TRBV12-4	TRBJ2-3	-	TGTGCCAGCAGGGCAGGACGACCGCGCCTAGATACGCAGTATTTT	CASRAGRPRLDTQYF
TRBD2	15	TRBV12-3/TRBV12-4	TRBJ2-3	few	TGTGCCAGCAGTGTGAGACTAGCTAGCACAGATACGCAGTATTTT	CASSVRLASTDTQYF
TRBD1	14	TRBV6-2/TRBV6-3	TRBJ1-1	-	TGTGCCAGCAGTTACTCCGGGACAGGGAGGGAAGCTTTCTTT	CASSYSGTGREAFF
TRBD1	14	TRBV6-5	TRBJ1-2	-	TGTGCCAGCAGTTACAGGGGGCTGCAGTATGGCTACACCTTC	CASSYRGLQYGYTF
TRBD1	15	TRBV7-6	TRBJ2-7	-	TGTGCCAGCAGCTTATATCAGGGGGTCGGTTACGAGCAGTACTTC	CASSLYQGVGYEQYF
-	15	TRBV19	TRBJ1-1	-	TGTGCCAGTAGTATAAGTTTGACTCCGGGCACTGAAGCTTTCTTT	CASSISLTPGTEAFF
TRBD1	16	TRBV7-9	TRBJ1-2	-	TGTGCCAGCAGTAGCTTAATAGGGGGCGCCGGCTATGGCTACACCTTC	CASSSLIGGAGYGYTF
-	13	TRBV12-3/TRBV12-4	TRBJ1-1	-	TGTGCCAGCATTAGGGACTGGGGGACCGAAGCTTTCTTT	CASIRDWGTEAFF
-	16	TRBV30	TRBJ1-4	-	TGTGCCTGGAGTGTCGGGACGTTTGCAACTAATGAAAAACTGTTTTTT	CAWSVGTFATNEKLFF
-	16	TRBV7-2	TRBJ1-4	-	TGTGCCAGCAGCTTCAGAACCGGAGCTCCTAATGAAAAACTGTTTTTT	CASSFRTGAPNEKLFF
TRBD1	14	TRBV7-2	TRBJ1-4	few	TGTGCCAGCAGCCGAGGAGGACAGGTTGAAAAACTGTTTTTT	CASSRGGQVEKLFF
TRBD2	19	TRBV7-6	TRBJ2-1	-	TGTGCCAGCAGCCTCTGGTCTAGCGGGGATCCTCCTCGATACAATGAGCAGTTCTTC	CASSLWSSGDPPRYNEQFF
TRBD2	15	TRBV6-2/TRBV6-3	TRBJ2-7	-	TGTGCCAGCAGTTACCTGGGACTAGCGGCTAGTGAGCAGTACTTC	CASSYLGLAASEQYF
TRBD1	15	TRBV7-9	TRBJ1-4	few	TGTGCCAGCAGCGCTGGGGCAGGGGGCTTTGAAAAACTGTTTTTT	CASSAGAGGFEKLFF
-	13	TRBV12-3/TRBV12-4	TRBJ2-7	-	TGTGCCAGCAGTTTACAACCCACAGGGGAGCAGTACTTC	CASSLQPTGEQYF
TRBD1	17	TRBV11-1	TRBJ1-2	-	TGTGCCAGCAGTGATAGGACAGGGGGCGCAGTGCTTTATGGCTACACCTTC	CASSDRTGGAVLYGYTF
TRBD1	14	TRBV7-8	TRBJ2-7	few	TGTGCCAGCAGCCTACGGACAGGGATCGACGAGCAGTACTTC	CASSLRTGIDEQYF
-	15	TRBV28	TRBJ1-1	-	TGTGCCAGCAGCCCCCTTTATCGAACGGGGACTGAAGCTTTCTTT	CASSPLYRTGTEAFF
-	15	TRBV7-8	TRBJ2-3	few	TGTGCCAGCAGCCGTTACAGGGACAGCACAGATACGCAGTATTTT	CASSRYRDSTDTQYF
-	13	TRBV25-1	TRBJ1-1	-	TGTGCCAGTCAGCCGGGACTTAACACTGAAGCTTTCTTT	CASQPGLNTEAFF
-	15	TRBV6-5	TRBJ1-6	few	TGTGCCAGCAGTTACTGGGCTCAATCTAATTCACCCCTCCACTTT	CASSYWAQSNSPLHF
TRBD1	13	TRBV27	TRBJ1-1	-	TGTGCCAGCAGTTTACCAGGGGGCACTGAAGCTTTCTTT	CASSLPGGTEAFF
-	13	TRBV15	TRBJ1-2	-	TGTGCCACCAGCACCCACATAGGCGATGGCTACACCTTC	CATSTHIGDGYTF
-	15	TRBV12-3/TRBV12-4	TRBJ1-2	-	TGTGCCAGCAGTTTAGCGAGTCCAGCTAACTATGGCTACACCTTC	CASSLASPANYGYTF
-	13	TRBV5-6	TRBJ2-7	few	TGTGCCAGCAGCTTTGGTGGCGCCTACGAGCAGTACTTC	CASSFGGAYEQYF
-	13	TRBV29-1	TRBJ1-3	-	TGCAGCGTTGAAGAGGACTCTGGAAACACCATATATTTT	CSVEEDSGNTIYF
TRBD1	16	TRBV27	TRBJ2-7	-	TGTGCCAGCAGTCCCTCGACAGGGGCTAACTCCTACGAGCAGTACTTC	CASSPSTGANSYEQYF
-	15	TRBV7-2	TRBJ2-7	-	TGTGCCAGCAGCAGGACGACAAGCATTGCCGGCGAGCAGTACTTC	CASSRTTSIAGEQYF
-	13	TRBV27	TRBJ2-1	-	TGTGCCAGCAGTTGGGCAGTATACAATGAGCAGTTCTTC	CASSWAVYNEQFF
TRBD1	15	TRBV4-1	TRBJ1-2	few	TGCGCCAGCAGCCAAGATTCGGGACAGGGTCTTGGCTACACCTTC	CASSQDSGQGLGYTF
TRBD1	15	TRBV7-9	TRBJ1-2	few	TGTGCCAGCAGCCTAGGGACAGGGGAACGCAGGGGCTACACCTTC	CASSLGTGERRGYTF
TRBD1	15	TRBV6-6	TRBJ2-3	few	TGTGCCAGCAGTTATCACAGGGGGCAGACGGATACGCAGTATTTT	CASSYHRGQTDTQYF
TRBD1	19	TRBV7-9	TRBJ1-1	-	TGTGCCAGCAACTTGCCCCCGGGACAGGCCCTTTCAGAGGACACTGAAGCTTTCTTT	CASNLPPGQALSEDTEAFF
-	15	TRBV4-1	TRBJ1-1	-	TGTGCCAGCAGCCAAGATCCGGGGGAGAACACTGAAGCTTTCTTT	CASSQDPGENTEAFF
-	13	TRBV7-2	TRBJ1-2	few	TGTGCCAGCAGCTTAAGGGGCGGCTATGGCTACACCTTC	CASSLRGGYGYTF
TRBD2	16	TRBV20-1	TRBJ2-3	-	TGCAGTGCTAGTATCGGGACTAGCGGGGGGTTAGATACGCAGTATTTT	CSASIGTSGGLDTQYF
-	13	TRBV11-3	TRBJ1-1	-	TGTGCCAGCAGCTTAGCTTTTGACGGTGAAGCTTTCTTT	CASSLAFDGEAFF
-	18	TRBV14	TRBJ2-2	-	TGTGCCAGCAGCCAAGAGGATTGGGACGCATCGAACACCGGGGAGCTGTTTTTT	CASSQEDWDASNTGELFF
-	14	TRBV28	TRBJ1-5	-	TGTGCCAGCAGTCCGCGGGTCGGCAATCAGCCCCAGCATTTT	CASSPRVGNQPQHF
-	12	TRBV7-6	TRBJ1-1	few	TGTGCCAGCAGCTTAGGCCAGAATGAAGCTTTCTTT	CASSLGQNEAFF
-	14	TRBV2	TRBJ1-1	many	TGTGCCAGCAGTGGCGTCACCGGAGACACTGAAGCTTTCTTT	CASSGVTGDTEAFF
-	10	TRBV2	TRBJ1-2	few	TGTGCCAGCAGTGGATATGGCTACACCTTC	CASSGYGYTF
-	12	TRBV12-3/TRBV12-4	TRBJ2-7	-	TGTGCCAGCAGTTTAGTAACCTACGAGCAGTACTTC	CASSLVTYEQYF
-	15	TRBV4-1	TRBJ2-7	-	TGCGCCAGCAGTGGTCGTGGGGGAACTTTATACGAGCAGTACTTC	CASSGRGGTLYEQYF
TRBD1	12	TRBV7-7	TRBJ2-1	-	TGTGCCAGCGGGACAGGGGGCAATGAGCAGTTCTTC	CASGTGGNEQFF
-	14	TRBV4-1	TRBJ1-2	few	TGCGCCAGCAGCCAAGATAGGGCAGGAAAGGGCTACACCTTC	CASSQDRAGKGYTF
-	13	TRBV10-3	TRBJ1-1	few	TGTGCCATCAGCCAGACAGGGAACACTGAAGCTTTCTTT	CAISQTGNTEAFF
-	18	TRBV6-1	TRBJ2-6	many	TGTGCCAGCAGTTCTGCGGGGACCTCAAGCTCTGGGGCCAACGTCCTGACTTTC	CASSSAGTSSSGANVLTF
TRBD1	14	TRBV20-1	TRBJ2-1	few	TGCAGTGTTCCGGGACAGGGCCAAAACAATGAGCAGTTCTTC	CSVPGQGQNNEQFF
-	17	TRBV28	TRBJ2-3	-	TGTGCCAGCAGTTCCGCCCTGACTTTAAGAGGCACAGATACGCAGTATTTT	CASSSALTLRGTDTQYF
-	13	TRBV7-2	TRBJ1-2	few	TGTGCCAGCAGCTTAGGGCAGACCGATGGCTACACCTTC	CASSLGQTDGYTF
-	13	TRBV7-9	TRBJ2-5	-	TGTGCCAGCAGCTCAGGGGGAGGAGAGACCCAGTACTTC	CASSSGGGETQYF
TRBD1	14	TRBV6-1	TRBJ1-6	-	TGTGCCAGCAGTGGGACAGGGGAAAATTCACCCCTCCACTTT	CASSGTGENSPLHF
TRBD1	15	TRBV7-2	TRBJ1-1	few	TGTGCCAGCAGCTTCTACAGACAGGGTGGGACTGAAGCTTTCTTT	CASSFYRQGGTEAFF
-	13	TRBV7-8	TRBJ2-1	-	TGTGCCAGCAGCTTAGACAGGGACCATGAGCAGTTCTTC	CASSLDRDHEQFF
-	16	TRBV5-6	TRBJ2-4	-	TGTGCCAGCAGCCTACAGTTTTCCCTAGCCAAAAACATTCAGTACTTC	CASSLQFSLAKNIQYF
-	14	TRBV6-5	TRBJ1-1	few	TGTGCCAGCAGTTACGGCCTCGGTAGTACTGAAGCTTTCTTT	CASSYGLGSTEAFF
-	14	TRBV7-2	TRBJ1-2	-	TGTGCCAGCAGCTTAGGGGGGACTGCGCATGGCTACACCTTC	CASSLGGTAHGYTF